Each of the 23 T cell receptor beta chains below was sequenced from the same sample in a study of shared clonotypes between healthy human individuals. Some clones are missing from TCRdb's copy, which holds only in-frame ones; the method was immunoSEQ multiplex PCR. The sample yields roughly 2 million clones, approximately 94% seen once. What was sequenced was naive CD4+ T cells sorted from blood. Subset described: CD45RA+ positively selected. The receptors were sampled from a man aged 18 to 30 in good health.

The chain has TRBV5-1 and TRBJ2-1, with 7 bases fitting TRBD1. CDR1 is SGHRS, CDR2 YFSETQ, per germline. After removal of 3 bases from V and 10 bases from J, the junction contained 7 bases not matched to a gene. The CDR3 length is 13 residues. CDR3 DNA: TGCGCCAGCAGCTCCCCCTACAGGGGCGAGCAGTTCTTC. It encodes CASSSPYRGEQFF.

The chain recombines TRBV2 with TRBJ2-3; D might be TRBD2 (5 bases). The CDR3 is 13 residues long. CDR1 is SNHLY, CDR2 FYNNEI, per germline. Trimming cost V 4 bases and J 3 bases, with 8 bases left between them. The CDR3 loop is CASSGEGTDTQYF. The CDR3 nucleotides are TGTGCCAGCAGTGGTGAGGGTACAGATACGCAGTATTTT.

The chain uses TRBV5-1 and TRBJ2-5; D may be TRBD2 (5 bases). V was pared by 0 bases and J by 2 bases, with 11 bases between. The CDR3 is 15 amino acids. The germline V gene encodes CDR1 SGHRS and CDR2 YFSETQ. CDR3 sequence (DNA): TGCGCCAGCAGCTTGGCTCGGGGTATACAAGAGACCCAGTACTTC. Protein sequence: CASSLARGIQETQYF.

The chain joins TRBV29-1 to TRBJ1-1; D unresolved. Germline assignment: CDR1 SQVTM and CDR2 ANQGSEA. V lost 6 bases, J lost 0 bases, and 8 bases lay in between. The CDR3 totals 12 residues. The CDR3 coding sequence is TGCAGCGTCGACGGGTTGAACACTGAAGCTTTCTTT. Translated, it gives CSVDGLNTEAFF.

The rearrangement uses TRBV11-3 and TRBJ2-7; TRBD1 might be the D (5 bases). There are 13 residues in the CDR3. Trimming left V 5 bases short and J 0 bases short, with 8 bases between. Germline V lookup: CDR1 SGHNT, CDR2 YENEEA. This CDR3 is CASSLDISYEQYF. CDR3 nucleotide sequence: TGTGCCAGCAGCCTGGACATCTCCTACGAGCAGTACTTC.

Written as DNA, the CDR3 is TGTGCCAGCAGTTGGGACTACCGGGGGACCTACGAGCAGTACTTC. Amino acid sequence: CASSWDYRGTYEQYF. This rearrangement joins TRBV28 to TRBJ2-7; 7 nucleotides match TRBD2. V trimming: 4 bases; J trimming: 2 bases; junction bases outside the gene matches: 8. This CDR3 has 15 residues. Looked up from germline, CDR1 is MDHEN and CDR2 is SYDVKM.

The rearrangement joins TRBV5-8 to TRBJ2-2, with D possibly matching TRBD2 (6 bases). V gave up 4 bases and J gave up 6 bases, with 16 bases separating them. This CDR3 has 15 amino acids. Germline CDR1 is SGHTS and CDR2 is YDEGEE. The CDR3 bases are TGTGCCAGCAGCAAACGGCTAGCGTTTCCCGGGGAGCTGTTTTTT. Its protein is CASSKRLAFPGELFF.

This clone showed up just a few times. The chain carries TRBV12-5 and TRBJ1-5, with D unclear. The germline CDR1 and CDR2 sequences are LGHNT and FRNRAP. The ends were cut back, 9 bases at V and 0 bases at J, with 9 bases in the middle. This CDR3 is built from 13 residues. The CDR3 reads CASQKNSNQPQHF. In nucleotides, the CDR3 is TGTGCTAGCCAGAAGAATAGCAATCAGCCCCAGCATTTT.

The chain is built from TRBV19 and TRBJ1-3; D is perhaps TRBD1 (5 bases). Germline V gene lookup returns CDR1 LNHDA and CDR2 SQIVND (reference sequence). The CDR3 is made up of 14 amino acids. Deletions cut 7 bases from V and 0 bases from J, with 10 bases between. The CDR3 nucleotides read TGTGCCAGTACCACGACAGTCTCTGGAAACACCATATATTTT. This codes for CASTTTVSGNTIYF.

The chain has TRBV7-2 and TRBJ2-1, with 10 bases aligning to TRBD1. The length of the CDR3 is 15 residues. Trimming removed 8 bases from V and 5 bases from J; junction bases left unmatched: 9. CDR1 and CDR2 from the germline V gene are SGHTA and FQGNSA. The CDR3 is CASGITGTGDNEQFF. The CDR3 DNA follows: TGTGCCAGCGGGATTACCGGGACAGGGGACAATGAGCAGTTCTTC.

A remark on this clone: Other DNA sequences from this sample encode an identical CDR3 as well. This chain links TRBV6-5 with TRBJ1-4; TRBD1 is a possible D gene (5 bases). Trimming pared 0 bases from V and 7 bases from J, leaving 12 bases between. Germline CDR1 reads MNHEY; CDR2 reads SVGAGI. The CDR3 is made up of 15 amino acids. The CDR3 loop is CASSYSRGTGEKLFF. In DNA form, the CDR3 reads TGTGCCAGCAGTTACTCGAGGGGCACGGGTGAAAAACTGTTTTTT.

This chain connects TRBV6-5 to TRBJ1-1, with D possibly TRBD1 on 5 matching bases. The CDR3 sequence is 13 residues long. From germline, CDR1 is MNHEY and CDR2 SVGAGI. V was clipped by 0 bases and J by 8 bases, with 10 bases between them. DNA for the CDR3: TGTGCCAGCAGTTACTCGAGGTGGGGGGAAGCTTTCTTT. It encodes CASSYSRWGEAFF.

This chain uses TRBV21-1 with TRBJ2-7; the DNA was not used to check the table's D call, TRBD2. TRBV21-1 is tagged as a pseudogene. The CDR3 runs 13 residues. The CDR3 nucleotides are TGTGCCAGACCATTCTCTACGGGGAAAGAGCAGTACTTC. It codes for CARPFSTGKEQYF.

This chain joins TRBV6-1 and TRBJ1-2; 9 bases are shared with TRBD1. This CDR3 is built from 14 residues. V shed 5 bases and J 4 bases; nucleotides not matched to a gene: 5. Germline V gene lookup returns CDR1 MNHNS and CDR2 SASEGT. Written as DNA, the CDR3 is TGTGCCAGCAGTCGACAGGGGGGCGTCTATGGCTACACCTTC. This sequence encodes CASSRQGGVYGYTF.

The chain couples TRBV11-2 to TRBJ1-1; TRBD1 might be the D (6 bases). CDR3 length equals 17 residues. Deletions cut 0 bases from V and 7 bases from J, with 21 bases between. In germline, CDR1 is SGHAT, CDR2 FQNNGV. CDR3 loop: CASSLDPFDGGRDEAFF. CDR3 DNA: TGTGCCAGCAGCTTAGACCCTTTCGACGGGGGGCGAGATGAAGCTTTCTTT.

Notes on this clone: Other DNA sequences from this sample encode an identical CDR3 as well. The chain couples TRBV11-2 to TRBJ2-5; TRBD1 aligns across 7 bases. CDR1 and CDR2 from the germline V gene are SGHAT and FQNNGV. The CDR3 contains 12 residues. The junction had 0 bases not matched to a gene; V was cut back by 4 bases and J by 4 bases. The DNA for the CDR3 is TGTGCCAGCAGCTCAGGGGGAGAGACCCAGTACTTC. Its translation: CASSSGGETQYF.

The rearrangement joins TRBV7-2 to TRBJ1-5; the D is unclear. The CDR3 contains 16 residues. Trimming took 1 base from V and 2 from J, leaving 12 bases between them. Germline loops: CDR1 SGHTA, CDR2 FQGNSA. In DNA, the CDR3 is TGTGCCAGCAGCTTAGGGACGGGGTCGGGCAATCAGCCCCAGCATTTT. It translates to CASSLGTGSGNQPQHF.

This clone was recorded once. The chain employs TRBV4-1 and TRBJ1-6; TRBD1 aligns across 10 bases. V lost 2 bases, J lost 7 bases, and 2 bases stayed unmatched. The germline CDR1 and CDR2 sequences are MGHRA and YSYEKL. This CDR3 region has 15 residues. DNA for the CDR3: TGCGCCAGCAGCCAAACGGGACAGGGGAATTCACCCCTCCACTTT. Translated, it gives CASSQTGQGNSPLHF.

This chain joins TRBV19 and TRBJ2-1, with 9 nucleotides matching TRBD1. Germline V CDR1 and CDR2: LNHDA, SQIVND (reference sequence). The ends lost 5 bases at V and 8 bases at J; junction bases unmatched: 10. CDR3 length equals 15 residues. The CDR3 is CASSATGGGWHEQFF. CDR3 DNA sequence: TGTGCCAGTAGTGCAACAGGGGGCGGGTGGCATGAGCAGTTCTTC.

The chain has TRBV9 and TRBJ2-2; possibly TRBD1 for D (6 bases). V lost 3 bases and J 4 bases, leaving 10 bases between the germline ends. Germline CDR1 and CDR2: SGDLS and YYNGEE. The CDR3 spans 14 residues. CDR3 bases: TGTGCCAGCAGCGACGACAGGATCACCGGGGAGCTGTTTTTT. Protein: CASSDDRITGELFF.

V is TRBV5-1 and J is TRBJ2-2; D might be TRBD2 (5 bases). The germline V and J ends were trimmed by 0 bases and 7 bases, with 13 bases remaining between them. This CDR3 is 15 amino acids long. CDR1 and CDR2 (germline): SGHRS, YFSETQ. The CDR3, as DNA: TGCGCCAGCAGCTTGGAGGCTCCTCGGGGCGGGGAGCTGTTTTTT. Protein: CASSLEAPRGGELFF.

The chain employs TRBV7-2 and TRBJ2-5; 9 bases map to TRBD2. The CDR3 extends over 15 amino acids. Germline CDR1 is SGHTA and CDR2 is FQGNSA. Trimming took 1 base from V and 4 from J; bases not matched to a gene: 4. The CDR3 is CASSLGGGGAETQYF. In DNA form, the CDR3 reads TGTGCCAGCAGCTTAGGCGGCGGGGGGGCAGAGACCCAGTACTTC.

The V gene is TRBV10-3, the J gene TRBJ2-1, with 10 bases fitting TRBD2. Germline V gene data show CDR1 as ENHRY and CDR2 as SYGVKD. Unmatched junction bases numbered 8, after V lost 2 bases and J lost 10 bases. The CDR3 consists of 15 residues. The CDR3 sequence: CAISETSGTPGEQFF. The CDR3 bases are TGTGCCATCAGTGAGACTAGCGGGACCCCCGGGGAGCAGTTCTTC.